The source of this TCR beta chain is a study of blood T cells in healthy people across ages (dated by TCRdb to 2015 to 2017). About the study as a whole: In model experiments, template switching captured roughly one uniquely barcoded TCR beta cDNA molecule for every two T cells. The study measured age-related changes in TCR beta repertoire diversity using deep sequencing normalized with unique cDNA molecular identifiers. The donors were divided into four age groups: young (average approximately 15 years), middle-aged (almost 40), aged (approximately 62) and long-lived (82). To avoid experimental bias, donors of different ages were distributed randomly across sequencing lanes. The study analyzed two additional independent replicas of 1 million unique cDNA reads from the same blood draw for two donors, one aged 18 to 29 and one aged 80 or older. Study-level results and caveats: A strong correlation was found between observed TCR beta diversity and the percentage of naive T cells measured by flow cytometry. Donor CMV infection status was unknown, potentially confounding age-related changes in expanded clonotypes. Compared with the aged group, the long-lived group had more naive CD4+ T cells, fewer expanded clones and increased TCR diversity, suggesting age selection. Total diversity estimates from one million sequenced T cells were considered lower bounds and underestimates. Observed TCR beta diversity per million T cells fell roughly linearly with age, and a significant reduction was already apparent by age roughly 40. Conclusive comparison of naive and antigen-experienced compartments was prevented by the profiling of bulk unsorted PBMCs.

Points on this clonotype: What this receptor recognizes is not known. The sample holds no much larger clone one base away, and base qualities are not on file.

CDR1 and CDR2 were assigned from the germline V gene as MNHNS and SASEGT. Counted from cysteine to phenylalanine, this CDR3 has 14 amino acids. Just the 42-base CDR3 DNA is kept, in frame starting at base 1. Trimming takes 6 bases from V and 0 bases from J, and the germline ends sit 11 bases apart. The approximately 40 donors, aged about 6 to 100 years, were systemically healthy Caucasian individuals from Russia. About 9.6 milliliters of peripheral blood were collected from each donor into EDTA-treated Vacutainer tubes. Ficoll-Paque density-gradient centrifugation was used to isolate PBMCs, with at least 7 million obtained per sample. Trizol reagent was used to extract total RNA from the PBMCs, yielding at least 6 micrograms per sample. For every donor, flow cytometry on a PBMC aliquot measured the percentage of naive CD45RAhigh/CD27high T cells. The library came from 5' RACE. This sample was sequenced with an Illumina HiSeq 2500. A second PCR of roughly 6 to 12 cycles was run with a J-beta primer mix and a sample-barcoded 5' primer. Each TCR beta cDNA molecule received a unique molecular identifier from a template-switch 5' adaptor carrying 12 random nucleotides. At least 3 million CDR3-containing paired-end reads were obtained from each sample. First-strand cDNA synthesis was performed from all RNA using the Mint cDNA synthesis kit, with priming by a TRBC-specific oligonucleotide. After uracil-DNA glycosylase treatment, a first 18-cycle PCR used universal primers M1SS and BC2_uni_R on all cDNA. Under the source paper's analysis protocol: For normalization, 1 million high-quality reads, each with a distinct molecular identifier, were randomly selected from each sample. Reads with shared molecular identifiers were discarded instead of being binned into consensus sequences. MiTCR, with a Q25 quality threshold and the strictest error-elimination algorithm, was used for CDR3 identification, clonotype clustering and error correction. A nonparametric unseen species model using Euler transformation provided a lower-bound estimate of total TCR beta diversity. TCRdb redid the processing of the public reads, applying fastp at Q25 and MiXCR, and retained in-frame beta chains. Entries that share a CDR3 protein sequence are merged under the most common genes and DNA. The V and J calls and clone size are TCRdb's, not the authors'. This sample is represented by hundreds of thousands of distinct CDR3 sequences; around 20% of them were singletons. The ten biggest clones cover roughly 3.9% of the sample.

The sequenced sample consisted of blood. The sequence was collected from a man aged 65 to 79 in good health. The sequence links TRBV6-1 to TRBJ1-1; the D segment cannot be called with confidence. CDR3 loop: CASSDMMVNTEAFF. The DNA sequence is TGTGCCAGCAGCGACATGATGGTGAACACTGAAGCTTTCTTT.